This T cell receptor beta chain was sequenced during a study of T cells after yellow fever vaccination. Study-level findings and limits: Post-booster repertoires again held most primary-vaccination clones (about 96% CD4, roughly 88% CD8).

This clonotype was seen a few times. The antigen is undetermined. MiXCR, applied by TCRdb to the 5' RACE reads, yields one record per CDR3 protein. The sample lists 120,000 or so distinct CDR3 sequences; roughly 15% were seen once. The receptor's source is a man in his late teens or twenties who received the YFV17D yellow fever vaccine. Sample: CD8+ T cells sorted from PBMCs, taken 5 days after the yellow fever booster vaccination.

The chain's CDR3 is CASHGQEYNEQFF. The CDR3 nucleotides read TGTGCCAGCCACGGACAGGAGTACAATGAGCAGTTCTTC. The chain combines TRBV6-2 or TRBV6-3 with TRBJ2-1; TRBD1 matches 7 bases. The CDR3 runs 13 residues. Looked up from germline, CDR1 is MNHEY and CDR2 is SVGEGT. J gave up 4 bases and V 8 bases, and 5 bases lay outside the gene matches.